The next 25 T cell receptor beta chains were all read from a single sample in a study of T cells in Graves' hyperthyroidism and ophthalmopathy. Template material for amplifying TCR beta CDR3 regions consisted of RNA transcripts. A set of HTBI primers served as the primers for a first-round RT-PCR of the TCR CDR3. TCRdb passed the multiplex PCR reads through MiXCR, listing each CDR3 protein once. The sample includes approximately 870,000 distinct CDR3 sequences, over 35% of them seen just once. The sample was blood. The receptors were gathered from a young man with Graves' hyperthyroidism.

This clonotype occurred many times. The CDR3 DNA reads as TGCAGCACAGGGGATGAAAAACTGTTTTTT. Translation: CSTGDEKLFF. This chain links TRBV20-1 with TRBJ1-4, with 7 positions matching TRBD1. Germline CDR1 DFQATT, CDR2 SNEGSKA (reference sequence). The CDR3 is 10 residues long.

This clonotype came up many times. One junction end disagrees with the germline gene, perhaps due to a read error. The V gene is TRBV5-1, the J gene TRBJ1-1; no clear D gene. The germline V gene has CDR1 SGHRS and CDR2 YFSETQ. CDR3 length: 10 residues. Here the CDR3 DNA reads TGCGCCAGCAGAAGGGCCTTTTCCCACTTT. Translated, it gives CASRRAFSHF. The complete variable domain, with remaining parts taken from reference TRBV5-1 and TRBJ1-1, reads KAGVTQTPRYLIKTRGQQVTLSCSPISGHRSVSWYQQTPGQGLQFLFEYFSETQRNKGNFPGRFSGRQFSNSRSEMNVSTLELGDSALYLCASRRAFSHFGQGTRLTVV.

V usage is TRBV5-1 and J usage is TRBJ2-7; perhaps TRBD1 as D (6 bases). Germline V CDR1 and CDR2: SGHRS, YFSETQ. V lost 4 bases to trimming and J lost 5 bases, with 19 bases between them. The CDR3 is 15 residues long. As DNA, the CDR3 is TGCGCCAGCAGCCCCGGTTCTGGGGGCTCTCACGAGCAGTACTTC. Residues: CASSPGSGGSHEQYF.

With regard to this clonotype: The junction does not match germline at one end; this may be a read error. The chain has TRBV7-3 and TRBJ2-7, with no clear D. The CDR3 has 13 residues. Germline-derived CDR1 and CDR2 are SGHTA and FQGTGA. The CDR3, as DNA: TGCGCCAGCAGCCAAGACCGGTACGGCGAGCAGTACTTC. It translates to CASSQDRYGEQYF.

The CDR3 spells CASSLVPGHYEQYF. In DNA form, the CDR3 reads TGTGCCAGCAGCTTAGTACCGGGCCACTACGAGCAGTACTTC. The rearrangement links TRBV7-2 to TRBJ2-7; D gene unclear. Trimming removed 1 base from V and 3 bases from J, with 10 bases in between. Germline values: CDR1 SGHTA, CDR2 FQGNSA. The CDR3 is 14 amino acids.

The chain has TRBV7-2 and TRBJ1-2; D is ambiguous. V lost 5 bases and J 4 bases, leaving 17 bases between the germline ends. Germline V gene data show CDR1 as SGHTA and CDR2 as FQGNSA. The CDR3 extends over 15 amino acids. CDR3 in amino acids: CASSNPDRPLYGYTF. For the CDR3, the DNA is TGTGCCAGCAGCAACCCGGACCGGCCTCTCTATGGCTACACCTTC.

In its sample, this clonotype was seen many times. For the CDR3, the DNA is TGTGCCAGTAGTCACCTGAGACGACAGGACAATCAGCCCCAGCATTTT. Translated, it gives CASSHLRRQDNQPQHF. The V and J genes are TRBV19 and TRBJ1-5; tentative D call: TRBD1 (6 bases). The CDR3 has 16 residues. V shed 5 bases and J shed 3 bases, with 17 bases lying between them. The germline V gene encodes CDR1 LNHDA and CDR2 SQIVND (reference sequence). The whole variable domain, filled in from reference TRBV19 and TRBJ1-5, reads DGGITQSPKYLFRKEGQNVTLSCEQNLNHDAMYWYRQDPGQGLRLIYYSQIVNDFQKGDIAEGYSVSREKKESFPLTVTSAQKNPTAFYLCASSHLRRQDNQPQHFGDGTRLSIL.

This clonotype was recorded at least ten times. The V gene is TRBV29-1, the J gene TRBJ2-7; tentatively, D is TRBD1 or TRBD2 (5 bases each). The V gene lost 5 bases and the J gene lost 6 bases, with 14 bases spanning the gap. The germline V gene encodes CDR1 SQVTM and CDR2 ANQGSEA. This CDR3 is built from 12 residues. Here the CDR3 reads CSVRDGKVEQYF. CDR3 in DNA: TGCAGCGTTAGGGACGGTAAGGTCGAGCAGTACTTC.

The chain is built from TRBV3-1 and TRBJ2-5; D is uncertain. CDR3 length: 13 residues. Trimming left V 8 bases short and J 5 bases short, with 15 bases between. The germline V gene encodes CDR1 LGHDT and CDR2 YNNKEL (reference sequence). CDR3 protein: CASSVRGDETQYF. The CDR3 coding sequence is TGTGCCAGCTCAGTTCGTGGAGACGAGACCCAGTACTTC.

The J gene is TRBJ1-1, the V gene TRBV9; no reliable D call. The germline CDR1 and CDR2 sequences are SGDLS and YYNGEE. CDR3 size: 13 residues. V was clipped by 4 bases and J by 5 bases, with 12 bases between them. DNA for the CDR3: TGTGCCAGCAGCCACGGGGTAGGGACTGAAGCTTTCTTT. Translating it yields CASSHGVGTEAFF.

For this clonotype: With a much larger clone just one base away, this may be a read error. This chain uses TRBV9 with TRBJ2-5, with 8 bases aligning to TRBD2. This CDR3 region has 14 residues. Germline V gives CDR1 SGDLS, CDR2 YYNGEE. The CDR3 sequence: CACSVGGVRETQYF. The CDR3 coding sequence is TGTGCCTGCAGCGTCGGGGGGGTGCGAGAGACCCAGTACTTC.

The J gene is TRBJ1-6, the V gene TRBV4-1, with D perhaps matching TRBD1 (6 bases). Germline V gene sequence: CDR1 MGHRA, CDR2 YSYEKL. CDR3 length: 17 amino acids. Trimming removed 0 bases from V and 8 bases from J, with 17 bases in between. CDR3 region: CASSQDHGTFYYSPLHF. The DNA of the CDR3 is TGCGCCAGCAGCCAAGATCACGGGACATTCTACTATTCACCCCTCCACTTT.

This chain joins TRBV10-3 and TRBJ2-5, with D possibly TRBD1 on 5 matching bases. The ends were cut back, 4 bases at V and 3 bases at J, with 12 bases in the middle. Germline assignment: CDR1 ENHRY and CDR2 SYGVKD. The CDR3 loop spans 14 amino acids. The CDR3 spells CAISGGSREETQYF. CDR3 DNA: TGTGCCATCAGTGGGGGCAGCCGGGAAGAGACCCAGTACTTC.

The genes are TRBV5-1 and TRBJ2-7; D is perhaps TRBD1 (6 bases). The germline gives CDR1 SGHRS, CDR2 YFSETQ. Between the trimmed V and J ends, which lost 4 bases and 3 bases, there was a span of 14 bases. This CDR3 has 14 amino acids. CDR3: CASSPPDSYYEQYF. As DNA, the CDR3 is TGCGCCAGCAGCCCACCGGACAGCTACTACGAGCAGTACTTC. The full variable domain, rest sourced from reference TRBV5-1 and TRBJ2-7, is KAGVTQTPRYLIKTRGQQVTLSCSPISGHRSVSWYQQTPGQGLQFLFEYFSETQRNKGNFPGRFSGRQFSNSRSEMNVSTLELGDSALYLCASSPPDSYYEQYFGPGTRLTVT.

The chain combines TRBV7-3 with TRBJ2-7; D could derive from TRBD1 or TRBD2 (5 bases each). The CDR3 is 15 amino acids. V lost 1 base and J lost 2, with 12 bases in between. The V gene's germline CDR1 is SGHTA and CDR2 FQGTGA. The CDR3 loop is CASSLMGPGTYEQYF. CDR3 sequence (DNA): TGTGCCAGCAGCTTAATGGGACCCGGGACCTACGAGCAGTACTTC.

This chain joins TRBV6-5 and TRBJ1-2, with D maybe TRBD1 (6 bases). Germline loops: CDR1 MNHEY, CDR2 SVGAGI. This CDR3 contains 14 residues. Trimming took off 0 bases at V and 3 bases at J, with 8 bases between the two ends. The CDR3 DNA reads TGTGCCAGCAGTTACTCAGGACAGCACTATGGCTACACCTTC. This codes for CASSYSGQHYGYTF.

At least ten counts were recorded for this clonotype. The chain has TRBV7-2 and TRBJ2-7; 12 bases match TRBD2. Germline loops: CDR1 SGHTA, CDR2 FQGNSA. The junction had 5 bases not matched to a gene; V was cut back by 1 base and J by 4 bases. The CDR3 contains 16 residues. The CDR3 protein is CASSLVTSGRTYEQYF. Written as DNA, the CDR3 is TGTGCCAGCAGCTTAGTTACTAGCGGGAGGACTTACGAGCAGTACTTC.

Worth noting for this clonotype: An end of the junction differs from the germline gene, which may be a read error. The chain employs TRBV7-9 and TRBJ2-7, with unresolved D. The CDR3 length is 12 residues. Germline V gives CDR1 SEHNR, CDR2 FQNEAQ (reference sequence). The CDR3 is CASSQDNNEQYF. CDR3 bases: TGCGCCAGCAGCCAAGATAACAACGAGCAGTACTTC.

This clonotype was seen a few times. CDR3 sequence reads: CASSISIQETQYF. The CDR3 coding sequence is TGTGCCAGTAGTATCTCTATCCAAGAGACCCAGTACTTC. V and J are TRBV19 and TRBJ2-5; D is ambiguous. This CDR3 has 13 residues. Trimming left V 3 bases short and J 1 base short, with 6 bases between. Germline-derived CDR1 and CDR2 are LNHDA and SQIVND (reference sequence). Complete variable domain (other parts from reference TRBV19 and TRBJ2-5): DGGITQSPKYLFRKEGQNVTLSCEQNLNHDAMYWYRQDPGQGLRLIYYSQIVNDFQKGDIAEGYSVSREKKESFPLTVTSAQKNPTAFYLCASSISIQETQYFGPGTRLLVL.

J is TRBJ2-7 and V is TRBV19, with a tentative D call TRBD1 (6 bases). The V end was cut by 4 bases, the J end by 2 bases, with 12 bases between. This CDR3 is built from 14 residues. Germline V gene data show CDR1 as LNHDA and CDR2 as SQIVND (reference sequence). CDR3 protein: CASSNTGITYEQYF. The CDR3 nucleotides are TGTGCCAGTAGTAACACAGGGATAACCTACGAGCAGTACTTC. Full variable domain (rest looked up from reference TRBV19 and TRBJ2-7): DGGITQSPKYLFRKEGQNVTLSCEQNLNHDAMYWYRQDPGQGLRLIYYSQIVNDFQKGDIAEGYSVSREKKESFPLTVTSAQKNPTAFYLCASSNTGITYEQYFGPGTRLTVT.

CDR3 residues: CASTDAGPNSPLHF. The CDR3 bases are TGTGCCAGCACCGACGCGGGGCCGAATTCACCCCTCCACTTT. The gene calls are TRBV2 and TRBJ1-6; perhaps TRBD1 as D (5 bases). This CDR3 is 14 amino acids long. CDR1 SNHLY and CDR2 FYNNEI come from the germline V gene. The germline V and J ends were trimmed by 7 bases and 7 bases, with 14 bases remaining between them. Full variable domain (remainder filled in from reference TRBV2 and TRBJ1-6): EPEVTQTPSHQVTQMGQEVILRCVPISNHLYFYWYRQILGQKVEFLVSFYNNEISEKSEIFDDQFSVERPDGSNFTLKIRSTKLEDSAMYFCASTDAGPNSPLHFGNGTRLTVT.

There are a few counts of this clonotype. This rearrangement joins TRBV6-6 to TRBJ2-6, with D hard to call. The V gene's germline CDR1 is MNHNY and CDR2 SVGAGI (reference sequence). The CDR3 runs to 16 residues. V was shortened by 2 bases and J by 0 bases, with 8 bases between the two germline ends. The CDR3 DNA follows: TGTGCCAGCAGTTACGTTAGGAGCTCTGGGGCCAACGTCCTGACTTTC. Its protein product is CASSYVRSSGANVLTF.

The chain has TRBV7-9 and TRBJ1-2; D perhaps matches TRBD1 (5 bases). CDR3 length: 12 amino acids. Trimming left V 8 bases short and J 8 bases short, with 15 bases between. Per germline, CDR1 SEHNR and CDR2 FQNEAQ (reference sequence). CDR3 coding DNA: TGTGCCAGCGGCGGGACGGACTCAGGCTACACCTTC. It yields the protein CASGGTDSGYTF.

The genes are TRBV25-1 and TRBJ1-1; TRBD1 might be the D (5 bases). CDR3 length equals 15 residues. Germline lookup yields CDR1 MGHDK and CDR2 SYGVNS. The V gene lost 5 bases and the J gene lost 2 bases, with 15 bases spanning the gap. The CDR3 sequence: CASSLFAGENTEAFF. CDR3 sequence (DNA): TGTGCCAGCAGTTTATTCGCGGGGGAAAACACTGAAGCTTTCTTT. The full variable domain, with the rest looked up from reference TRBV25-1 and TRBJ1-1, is EADIYQTPRYLVIGTGKKITLECSQTMGHDKMYWYQQDPGMELHLIHYSYGVNSTEKGDLSSESTVSRIRTEHFPLTLESARPSHTSQYLCASSLFAGENTEAFFGQGTRLTVV.

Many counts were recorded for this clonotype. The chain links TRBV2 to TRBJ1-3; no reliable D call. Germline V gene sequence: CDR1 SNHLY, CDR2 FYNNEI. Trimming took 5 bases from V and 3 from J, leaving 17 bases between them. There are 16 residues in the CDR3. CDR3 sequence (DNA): TGTGCCAGCAGTCCACTGACCCCCATGGGTGGAAACACCATATATTTT. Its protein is CASSPLTPMGGNTIYF.